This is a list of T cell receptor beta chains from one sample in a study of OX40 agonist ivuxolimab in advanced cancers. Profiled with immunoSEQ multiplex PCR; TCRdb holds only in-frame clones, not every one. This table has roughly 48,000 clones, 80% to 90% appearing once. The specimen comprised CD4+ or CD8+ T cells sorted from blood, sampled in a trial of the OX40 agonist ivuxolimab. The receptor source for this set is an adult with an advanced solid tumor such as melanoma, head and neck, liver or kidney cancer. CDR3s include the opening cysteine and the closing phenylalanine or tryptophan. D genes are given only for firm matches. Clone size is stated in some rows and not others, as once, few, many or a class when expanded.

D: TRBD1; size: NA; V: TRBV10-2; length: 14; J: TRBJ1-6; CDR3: CASTQGQGNSPLHF; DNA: TGCGCCAGCACCCAGGGACAGGGGAATTCACCCCTCCACTTT
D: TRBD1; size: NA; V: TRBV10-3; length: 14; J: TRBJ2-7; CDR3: CAISESGTVNEQYF; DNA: TGTGCCATCAGTGAGTCTGGGACAGTGAACGAGCAGTACTTC
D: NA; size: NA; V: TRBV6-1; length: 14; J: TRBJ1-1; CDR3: CASSERQMNTEAFF; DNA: TGTGCCAGCAGTGAACGACAGATGAACACTGAAGCTTTCTTT
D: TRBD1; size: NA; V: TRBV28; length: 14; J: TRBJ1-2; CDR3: CASSQGGGAYGYTF; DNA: TGTGCCAGCAGCCAAGGGGGCGGAGCCTATGGCTACACCTTC
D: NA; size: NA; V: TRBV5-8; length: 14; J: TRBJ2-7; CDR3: CASSPTTAWGEQYF; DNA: TGTGCCAGCAGCCCGACTACGGCCTGGGGCGAGCAGTACTTC
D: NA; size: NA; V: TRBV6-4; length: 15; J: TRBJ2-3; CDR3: CASSADGLFTDTQYF; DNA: TGTGCCAGCAGTGCGGACGGCCTTTTCACAGATACGCAGTATTTT
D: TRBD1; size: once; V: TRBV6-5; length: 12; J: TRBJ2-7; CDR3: CASGDSNYEQYF; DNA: TGTGCCAGCGGGGACAGCAACTACGAGCAGTACTTC
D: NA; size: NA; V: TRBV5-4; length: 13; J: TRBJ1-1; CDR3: CASSRTTPGEAFF; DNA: TGTGCCAGCAGCCGTACCACCCCGGGTGAAGCTTTCTTT
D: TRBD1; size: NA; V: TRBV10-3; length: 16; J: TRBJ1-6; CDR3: CAISFPTGTAHSPLHF; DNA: TGTGCCATCAGTTTCCCCACAGGGACAGCTCATTCACCCCTCCACTTT
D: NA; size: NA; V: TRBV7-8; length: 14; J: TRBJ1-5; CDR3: CASSLVDYSQPQHF; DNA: TGTGCCAGCAGCTTAGTTGACTATAGTCAGCCCCAGCATTTT
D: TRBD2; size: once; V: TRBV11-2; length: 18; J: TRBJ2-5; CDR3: CASSLDLSSGGARETQYF; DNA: TGTGCCAGCAGCTTAGATCTTTCGAGCGGGGGGGCCAGGGAGACCCAGTACTTC
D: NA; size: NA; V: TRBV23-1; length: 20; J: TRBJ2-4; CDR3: CASSQSSHFRGGLAKNIQYF; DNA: TGCGCCAGCAGTCAATCGAGTCACTTTCGGGGTGGATTAGCCAAAAACATTCAGTACTTC
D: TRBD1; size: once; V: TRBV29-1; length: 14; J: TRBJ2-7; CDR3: CSVRQGASVDEQYF; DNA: TGCAGCGTTAGACAGGGGGCTTCGGTGGACGAGCAGTACTTC
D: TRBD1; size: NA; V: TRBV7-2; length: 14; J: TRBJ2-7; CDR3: CASNLQGNSYEQYF; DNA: TGTGCCAGCAACCTACAGGGGAACTCCTACGAGCAGTACTTC
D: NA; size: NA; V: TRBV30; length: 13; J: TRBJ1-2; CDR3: CAWSVGQGVGYTF; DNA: TGTGCCTGGAGTGTTGGGCAGGGTGTAGGCTACACCTTC
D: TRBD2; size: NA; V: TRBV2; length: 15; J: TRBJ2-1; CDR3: CASSGGLVSYNEQFF; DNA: TGTGCCAGCAGCGGGGGACTAGTCTCCTACAATGAGCAGTTCTTC
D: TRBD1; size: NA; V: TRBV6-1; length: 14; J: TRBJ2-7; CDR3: CASGQGALLYEQYF; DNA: TGTGCCAGCGGACAGGGGGCACTACTCTACGAGCAGTACTTC
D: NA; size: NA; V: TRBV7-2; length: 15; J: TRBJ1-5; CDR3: CASSLTRVGNQPQHF; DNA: TGTGCCAGCAGCTTAACACGGGTAGGCAATCAGCCCCAGCATTTT
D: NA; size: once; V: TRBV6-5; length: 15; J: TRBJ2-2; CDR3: CASTESGALPGELFF; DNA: TGTGCCAGCACCGAATCAGGGGCGCTCCCCGGGGAGCTGTTTTTT
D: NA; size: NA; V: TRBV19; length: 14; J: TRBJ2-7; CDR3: CASSIGDSLPEQYF; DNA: TGTGCCAGTAGTATAGGAGACAGCCTCCCTGAGCAGTACTTC
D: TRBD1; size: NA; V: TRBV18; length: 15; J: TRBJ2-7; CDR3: CASSPRDRGPGEQYF; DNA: TGTGCCAGCTCACCACGGGACAGGGGGCCGGGAGAGCAGTACTTC
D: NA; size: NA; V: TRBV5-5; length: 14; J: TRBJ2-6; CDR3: CASSLDSGANVLTF; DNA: TGTGCCAGCAGCTTGGACTCTGGGGCCAACGTCCTGACTTTC
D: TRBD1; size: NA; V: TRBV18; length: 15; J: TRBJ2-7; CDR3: CASSPGTGPNYEQYF; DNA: TGTGCCAGCTCACCCGGGACAGGACCCAACTACGAGCAGTACTTC
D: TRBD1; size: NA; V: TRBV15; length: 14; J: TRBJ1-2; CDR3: CATSRDAGGASYTF; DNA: TGTGCCACCAGCAGAGATGCAGGGGGCGCTAGCTACACCTTC
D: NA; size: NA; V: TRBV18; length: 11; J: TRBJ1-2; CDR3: CASSPQYGYTF; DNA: TGTGCCAGCTCACCACAGTATGGCTACACCTTC
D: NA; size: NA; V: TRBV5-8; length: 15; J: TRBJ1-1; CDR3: CASSLVLRGYGEAFF; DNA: TGTGCCAGCAGCTTGGTTTTACGGGGATACGGTGAAGCTTTCTTT
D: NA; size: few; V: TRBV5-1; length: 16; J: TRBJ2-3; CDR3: CASSLGGEGFTDTQYF; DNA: TGCGCCAGCAGCTTGGGGGGTGAGGGTTTCACAGATACGCAGTATTTT
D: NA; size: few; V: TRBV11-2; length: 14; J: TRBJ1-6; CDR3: CASSRQAEGSPLHF; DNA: TGTGCCAGCAGCCGCCAGGCGGAGGGTTCACCCCTCCACTTT
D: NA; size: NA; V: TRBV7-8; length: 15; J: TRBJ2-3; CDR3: CASSLLDRVADTQYF; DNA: TGTGCCAGCAGCTTATTGGACCGGGTAGCAGATACGCAGTATTTT
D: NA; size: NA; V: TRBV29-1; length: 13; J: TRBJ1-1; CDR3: CSGDGLGLGEAFF; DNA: TGCAGCGGAGACGGCCTAGGTCTGGGTGAAGCTTTCTTT
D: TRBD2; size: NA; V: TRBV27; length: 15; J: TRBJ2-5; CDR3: CASSFSGGAGETQYF; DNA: TGTGCCAGCAGTTTCAGCGGGGGGGCTGGGGAGACCCAGTACTTC
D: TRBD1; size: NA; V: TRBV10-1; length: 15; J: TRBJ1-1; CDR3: CASSEQGGMNTEAFF; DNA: TGCGCCAGCAGCGAACAGGGGGGGATGAACACTGAAGCTTTCTTT
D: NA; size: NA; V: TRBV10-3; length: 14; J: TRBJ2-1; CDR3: CAISGGASYNEQFF; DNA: TGTGCCATCAGCGGGGGCGCTTCCTACAATGAGCAGTTCTTC
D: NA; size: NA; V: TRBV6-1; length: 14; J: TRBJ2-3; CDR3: CASSQSFRADTQYF; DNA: TGTGCCAGCAGTCAATCTTTTAGGGCAGATACGCAGTATTTT
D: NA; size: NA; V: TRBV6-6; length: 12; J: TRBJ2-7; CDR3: CASSLTGLEQYF; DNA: TGTGCCAGCAGTCTAACAGGGCTCGAGCAGTACTTC
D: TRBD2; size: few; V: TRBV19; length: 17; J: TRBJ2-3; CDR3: CASTPLGAGAPTDTQYF; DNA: TGTGCCAGTACCCCCTTGGGAGCGGGGGCCCCCACAGATACGCAGTATTTT